The rows below give T cell receptor beta chains drawn from one sample of a study of long-term antiretroviral therapy in people with HIV. Assay: immunoSEQ multiplex PCR; the TCRdb copy retains only in-frame clones and omits some. The sample includes 20,000 to 25,000 clones, over 80% of them seen just once. The material sequenced was unsorted PBMCs, taken approximately 4.1 years after starting antiretroviral therapy. All receptors derive from a man aged 30 to 39 with HIV. CDR3s leave out the opening cysteine and the closing phenylalanine or tryptophan. Only some rows state a clone size, as once, few, many or a class for expanded clones.

>TRBV30|TRBJ2-2|once
AWGQYTGELF
>TRBV6-5|TRBJ1-5|few
ASSSDSNQPQH
>TRBV6-5|TRBJ2-1|.
ACSYGTGGYNEQF
>TRBV11-2|TRBJ1-3|.
ASSSSRSGNTIY
>TRBV6-5|TRBJ1-5|.
ASSYPGMGQPQH
>TRBV6-1|TRBJ2-7|.
ASRLLADPSYEQY
>TRBV4-1|TRBJ2-7|.
ASSQDRWGAGEQY
>TRBV18|TRBJ1-1|.
ASSPSGFEAF
>TRBV6-5|TRBJ1-4|.
ASSPGQKNEKLF
>TRBV19|TRBJ2-7|.
ASSPGGGGSSYEQY
>TRBV6-5|TRBJ1-4|.
ASSYSGHLTNEKLF